This T cell receptor beta chain was documented in a study of OX40 agonist ivuxolimab in advanced cancers. TCRdb's copy holds only in-frame clones and misses some; the assay was immunoSEQ multiplex PCR. The sample lists 73,000 or so clones; approximately 86% were seen once. Concerning this clone: Its specificity is not known.

Study outcomes and limitations: More expanded clones were seen, on average, in CD8+ T cells than in CD4+. CD4+ and CD8+ T cells in blood underwent clonal expansion by week 6 at 0.1 to 3.0 mg/kg.

The V gene's germline CDR1 is SGHRS and CDR2 YFSETQ. CDR3 size: 12 residues. V trimming: 3 bases; J trimming: 9 bases; junction bases outside the gene matches: 5. The source of this sequence is an adult with an advanced solid tumor such as melanoma, head and neck, liver or kidney cancer. The sample in question was CD4+ or CD8+ T cells sorted from blood, obtained in a trial of the OX40 agonist ivuxolimab. J is TRBJ2-7 and V is TRBV5-1; the match to TRBD1 covers 8 bases. The CDR3 here is CASSSAQGAQYF. CDR3 nucleotide sequence: TGCGCCAGCAGCTCAGCTCAGGGGGCGCAGTACTTC.